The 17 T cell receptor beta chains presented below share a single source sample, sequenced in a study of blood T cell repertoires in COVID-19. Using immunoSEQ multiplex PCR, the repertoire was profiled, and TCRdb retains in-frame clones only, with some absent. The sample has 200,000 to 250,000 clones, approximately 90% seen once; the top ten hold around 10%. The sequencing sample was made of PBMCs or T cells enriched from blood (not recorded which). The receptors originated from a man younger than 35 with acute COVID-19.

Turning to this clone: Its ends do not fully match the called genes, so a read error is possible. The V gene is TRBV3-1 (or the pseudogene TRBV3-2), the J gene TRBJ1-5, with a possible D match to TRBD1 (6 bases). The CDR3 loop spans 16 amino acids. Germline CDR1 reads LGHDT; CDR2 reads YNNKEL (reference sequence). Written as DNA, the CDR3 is TGTGCCAGCAGCAAAGACACAGGGCCGAGCAATCAGCCCCAGCATTTT. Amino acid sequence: CASSKDTGPSNQPQHF.

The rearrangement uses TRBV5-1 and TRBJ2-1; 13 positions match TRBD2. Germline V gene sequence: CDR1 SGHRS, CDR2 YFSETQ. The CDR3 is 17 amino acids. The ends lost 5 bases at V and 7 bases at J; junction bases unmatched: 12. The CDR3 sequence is CASSKKPGLAGPNEQFF. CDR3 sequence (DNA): TGCGCCAGCAGTAAAAAACCGGGACTAGCGGGACCTAATGAGCAGTTCTTC.

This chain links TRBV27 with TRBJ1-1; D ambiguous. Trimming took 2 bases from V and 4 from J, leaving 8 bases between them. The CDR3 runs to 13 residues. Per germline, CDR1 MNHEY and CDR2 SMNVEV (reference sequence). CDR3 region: CASSLAGSTEAFF. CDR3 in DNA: TGTGCCAGCAGTTTAGCGGGGAGCACTGAAGCTTTCTTT.

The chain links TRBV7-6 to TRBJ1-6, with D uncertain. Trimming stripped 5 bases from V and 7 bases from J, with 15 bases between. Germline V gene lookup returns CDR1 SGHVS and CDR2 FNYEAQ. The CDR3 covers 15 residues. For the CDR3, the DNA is TGTGCCAGCAGCATCGGGCACGGGAGAAATTCACCCCTCCACTTT. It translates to CASSIGHGRNSPLHF.

The CDR3 DNA reads TGTGCCATCAGTGACAGGGTTACCTACGAGCAGTACTTC. As protein: CAISDRVTYEQYF. The chain joins TRBV10-3 to TRBJ2-7, with D perhaps TRBD1 (5 bases). Germline-derived CDR1 and CDR2 are ENHRY and SYGVKD. V shed 3 bases and J shed 2 bases, with 8 bases lying between them. This CDR3 spans 13 amino acids.

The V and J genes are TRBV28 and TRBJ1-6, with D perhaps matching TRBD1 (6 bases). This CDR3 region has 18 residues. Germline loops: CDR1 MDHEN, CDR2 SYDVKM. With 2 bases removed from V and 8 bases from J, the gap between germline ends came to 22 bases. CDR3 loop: CASSLRGRFFEGDSPLHF. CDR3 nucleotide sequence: TGTGCCAGCAGTTTAAGGGGACGATTCTTCGAGGGGGATTCACCCCTCCACTTT.

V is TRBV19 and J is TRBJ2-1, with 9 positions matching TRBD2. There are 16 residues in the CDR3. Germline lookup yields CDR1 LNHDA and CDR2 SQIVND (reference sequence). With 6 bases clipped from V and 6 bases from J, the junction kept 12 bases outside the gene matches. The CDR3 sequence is CASRDPLAGFLNEQFF. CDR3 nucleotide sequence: TGTGCCAGTAGAGATCCCCTAGCGGGATTTCTCAATGAGCAGTTCTTC.

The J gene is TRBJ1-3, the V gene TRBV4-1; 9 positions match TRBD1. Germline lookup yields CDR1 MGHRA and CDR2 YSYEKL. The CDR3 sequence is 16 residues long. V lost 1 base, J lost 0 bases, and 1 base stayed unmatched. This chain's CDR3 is CASSQGDRVSGNTIYF. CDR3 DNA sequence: TGCGCCAGCAGCCAAGGGGACAGGGTCTCTGGAAACACCATATATTTT.

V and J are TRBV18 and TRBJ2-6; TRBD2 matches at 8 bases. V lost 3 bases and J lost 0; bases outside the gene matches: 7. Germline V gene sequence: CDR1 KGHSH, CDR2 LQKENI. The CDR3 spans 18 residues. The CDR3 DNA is TGTGCCAGCTCACCGGCGGCGGGAGGCCTCTCTGGGGCCAACGTCCTGACTTTC. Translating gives CASSPAAGGLSGANVLTF.

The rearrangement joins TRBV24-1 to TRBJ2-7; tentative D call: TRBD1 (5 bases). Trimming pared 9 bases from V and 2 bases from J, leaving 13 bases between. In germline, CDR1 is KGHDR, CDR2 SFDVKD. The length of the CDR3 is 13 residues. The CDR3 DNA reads TGTGCCACCCCCCGCCTGGACACCTACGAGCAGTACTTC. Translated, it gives CATPRLDTYEQYF.

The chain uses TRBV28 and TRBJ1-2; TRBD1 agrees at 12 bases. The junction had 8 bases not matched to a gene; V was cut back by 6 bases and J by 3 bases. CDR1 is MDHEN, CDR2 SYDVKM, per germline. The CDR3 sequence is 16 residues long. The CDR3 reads CASRDGTGGSYYGYTF. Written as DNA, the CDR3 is TGTGCCAGCAGGGACGGGACAGGGGGCAGTTACTATGGCTACACCTTC.

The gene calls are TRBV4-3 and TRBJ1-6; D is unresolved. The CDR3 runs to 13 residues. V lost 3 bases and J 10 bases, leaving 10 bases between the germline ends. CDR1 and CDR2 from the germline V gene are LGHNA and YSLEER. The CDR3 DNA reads TGCGCCAGCAGCCAGGCCCTCGAATCACCCCTCCACTTT. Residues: CASSQALESPLHF.

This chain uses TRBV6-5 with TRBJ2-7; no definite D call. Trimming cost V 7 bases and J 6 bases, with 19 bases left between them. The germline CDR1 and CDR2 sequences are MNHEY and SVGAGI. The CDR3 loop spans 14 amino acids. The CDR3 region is CASTLPGSLPEQYF. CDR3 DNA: TGTGCCAGCACCCTACCGGGTTCCCTCCCCGAGCAGTACTTC.

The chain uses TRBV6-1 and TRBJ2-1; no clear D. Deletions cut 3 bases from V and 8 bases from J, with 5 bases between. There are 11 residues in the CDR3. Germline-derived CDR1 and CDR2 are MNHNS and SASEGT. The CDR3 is CASSDVYEQFF. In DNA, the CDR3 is TGTGCCAGCAGTGACGTCTATGAGCAGTTCTTC.

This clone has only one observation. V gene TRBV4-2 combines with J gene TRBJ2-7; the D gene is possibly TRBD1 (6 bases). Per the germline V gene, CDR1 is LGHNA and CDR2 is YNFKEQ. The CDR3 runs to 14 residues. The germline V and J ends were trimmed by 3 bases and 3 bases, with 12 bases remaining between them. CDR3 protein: CASSQDGTHYEQYF. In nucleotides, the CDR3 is TGTGCCAGCAGCCAGGACGGGACACACTACGAGCAGTACTTC.

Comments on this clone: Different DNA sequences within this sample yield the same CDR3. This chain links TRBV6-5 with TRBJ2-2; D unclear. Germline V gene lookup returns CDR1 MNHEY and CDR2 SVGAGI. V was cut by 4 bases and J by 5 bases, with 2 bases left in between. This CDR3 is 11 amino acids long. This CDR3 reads CASSLTGELFF. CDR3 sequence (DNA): TGTGCCAGCAGTTTAACCGGGGAGCTGTTTTTT.

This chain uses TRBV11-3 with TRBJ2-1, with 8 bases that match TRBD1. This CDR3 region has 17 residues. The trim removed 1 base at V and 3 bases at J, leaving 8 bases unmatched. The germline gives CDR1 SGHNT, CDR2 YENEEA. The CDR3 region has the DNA TGTGCCAGCAGCTTAGGGAGGACAGGGTCAAACTACAATGAGCAGTTCTTC. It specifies CASSLGRTGSNYNEQFF.